Shown below are 8 T cell receptor beta chains from a single sample sequenced in a study of cytomegalovirus exposure and HLA in healthy donors. A multiplex PCR was run with 60 Vbeta primers and 13 Jbeta primers. TCRdb's table, derived via immunoSEQ multiplex PCR, lists solely in-frame clones and lacks some. The sample lists 240,000 or so clones, about 86% occurring once. Sequenced input: PBMCs. The receptors here all came from an older woman in good health and CMV-seropositive.

This chain links TRBV5-4 with TRBJ1-2, with D perhaps matching TRBD1 (6 bases). V gave up 6 bases and J gave up 8 bases, with 17 bases separating them. In germline, CDR1 is SGHNT, CDR2 YYREEE (reference sequence). This CDR3 contains 13 residues. The CDR3 region is CASTPGVHVGYTF. The CDR3 DNA reads as TGTGCCAGCACACCAGGGGTCCATGTAGGCTACACCTTC. Using reference TRBV5-4 and TRBJ1-2 for the parts outside the CDR3, the full variable domain is ETGVTQSPTHLIKTRGQQVTLRCSSQSGHNTVSWYQQALGQGPQFIFQYYREEENGRGNFPPRFSGLQFPNYSSELNVNALELDDSALYLCASTPGVHVGYTFGSGTRLTVV.

In this sample, this clone turned up a few times. The chain joins TRBV2 to TRBJ2-7; perhaps TRBD1 as D (5 bases). This CDR3 comprises 18 residues. Trimming cost V 0 bases and J 9 bases, with 27 bases left between them. In germline, CDR1 is SNHLY, CDR2 FYNNEI. CDR3 amino acids: CASSEALHSDLKGRAQYF. DNA of the CDR3: TGTGCCAGCAGTGAAGCGCTTCACTCCGACTTAAAGGGCAGGGCGCAGTACTTC. Complete variable domain (other parts from reference TRBV2 and TRBJ2-7): EPEVTQTPSHQVTQMGQEVILRCVPISNHLYFYWYRQILGQKVEFLVSFYNNEISEKSEIFDDQFSVERPDGSNFTLKIRSTKLEDSAMYFCASSEALHSDLKGRAQYFGPGTRLTVT.

This CDR3 reads CASSISGGLQETQYF. DNA for the CDR3: TGTGCCAGTAGTATAAGTGGCGGGCTACAAGAGACCCAGTACTTC. The chain combines TRBV19 with TRBJ2-5; weak D call: TRBD2 (5 bases). The CDR3 totals 15 residues. CDR1 is LNHDA, CDR2 SQIVND, per germline (reference sequence). The V end lost 2 bases, the J end lost 2 bases, and 12 bases lay between the germline ends.

A word on this clone: Distinct nucleotide sequences in the sample also encode this CDR3. The chain couples TRBV5-1 to TRBJ2-1; TRBD2 matches at 9 bases. The germline gives CDR1 SGHRS, CDR2 YFSETQ. The V segment lost 0 bases and the J segment 7 bases; nucleotides outside the gene matches: 5. CDR3 length: 15 amino acids. This CDR3 is CASSLGAGGRNEQFF. Here the CDR3 DNA reads TGCGCCAGCAGCTTGGGGGCGGGAGGGCGGAATGAGCAGTTCTTC.

The DNA of the CDR3 is TGTGCCAGCAGCCAAGAGAGAGGGCGGTTCTCCTACGAGCAGTACTTC. Its translation: CASSQERGRFSYEQYF. The chain employs TRBV14 and TRBJ2-7, with D perhaps TRBD2 (5 bases). The CDR3 loop spans 16 amino acids. The V and J ends lost 0 bases and 0 bases respectively, with 12 bases between them. The germline V gene has CDR1 SGHDN and CDR2 FVKESK.

As to this clone: The sample has other DNA sequences that encode this CDR3 too. The chain recombines TRBV9 with TRBJ2-1, with D possibly matching TRBD2 (5 bases). The germline CDR1 and CDR2 sequences are SGDLS and YYNGEE. This CDR3 spans 14 amino acids. V lost 0 bases, J lost 1 base, and 5 bases lay in between. CDR3 in amino acids: CASSVGGSYNEQFF. As DNA, the CDR3 is TGTGCCAGCAGCGTAGGCGGGTCCTACAATGAGCAGTTCTTC.

This clone was counted between two and nine times. The CDR3 DNA follows: TGTGCCAGCAGCCAACTAGGGCAGGGTGTTCCTGGGGCCAACGTCCTGACTTTC. It is translated as CASSQLGQGVPGANVLTF. The rearrangement joins TRBV14 to TRBJ2-6, with D perhaps TRBD1 (5 bases). The CDR3 runs 18 residues. Germline CDR1 reads SGHDN; CDR2 reads FVKESK. Trimming stripped 2 bases from V and 2 bases from J, with 16 bases between.

The chain recombines TRBV7-9 with TRBJ2-1, with D maybe TRBD2 (7 bases). Germline V CDR1 and CDR2: SEHNR, FQNEAQ (reference sequence). Trimming removed 8 bases at V and 3 bases at J, with 17 bases between. The CDR3 totals 15 residues. The CDR3 here is CASLGGAGSYNEQFF. The CDR3 nucleotides are TGTGCCAGCTTGGGGGGGGCGGGAAGCTACAATGAGCAGTTCTTC. The entire variable domain, with the rest obtained from reference TRBV7-9 and TRBJ2-1, is as follows: DTGVSQNPRHKITKRGQNVTFRCDPISEHNRLYWYRQTLGQGPEFLTYFQNEAQLEKSRLLSDRFSAERPKGSFSTLEIQRTEQGDSAMYLCASLGGAGSYNEQFFGPGTRLTVL.